These 13 T cell receptor beta chains originate from one sample sequenced in a study of radiation and T cells in renal cell carcinoma (dated by TCRdb to 2020 to 2022). Library preparation was by the immunoSEQ multiplex PCR assay. As stored in TCRdb, this immuneACCESS dataset retains in-frame rearrangements with V and J assigned. A fraction of the clones does not appear; measured against another copy, unresolved V genes explain less than half of the discrepancy, and the remainder lacks a known reason. Across this sample there are 40,000 to 60,000 clones, with 75% to 85% seen only once. 25% to 35% of the sample comes from the top ten. The time point tag for this specimen amounts to: blood 2 weeks post-SBRT. This specimen's treatment or condition label, interpreted: 15 Gy SBRT to primary tumor, nephrectomy 4 weeks later. Specimen: blood, collected from a patient whose treatment included radiotherapy and nephrectomy. The receptors were sampled from a woman between 70 and 85 years old with renal cell carcinoma.

The rearrangement links TRBV7-8 to TRBJ1-1; D not certain. Between the trimmed V and J ends, which lost 1 base and 7 bases, there was a span of 7 bases. Per the germline V gene, CDR1 is SGHVS and CDR2 is FQNEAQ. The CDR3 spans 12 residues. CDR3 residues: CASSLGLREAFF. In DNA, the CDR3 is TGTGCCAGCAGCTTAGGTCTCCGTGAAGCTTTCTTT.

The J gene is TRBJ2-2, the V gene TRBV10-3; 15 nucleotides match TRBD2. This CDR3 has 18 amino acids. V gave up 9 bases and J gave up 3 bases; unmatched junction bases: 11. Germline-derived CDR1 and CDR2 are ENHRY and SYGVKD. Here the CDR3 DNA reads TGTGCCATAAGAAGGGGACTAGCGGGAGGCAAGGACACCGGGGAGCTGTTTTTT. It encodes CAIRRGLAGGKDTGELFF.

This chain links TRBV5-1 with TRBJ2-5; no reliable D call. V shed 2 bases and J shed 5 bases, with 13 bases lying between them. Germline assignment: CDR1 SGHRS and CDR2 YFSETQ. The CDR3 covers 14 residues. CDR3 protein: CASSFNRGGETQYF. For the CDR3, the DNA is TGCGCCAGCAGCTTCAACCGAGGTGGGGAGACCCAGTACTTC.

The CDR3 region is CASSDPSSYTDTQYF. Written as DNA, the CDR3 is TGTGCCAGCAGTGACCCTAGCTCGTACACAGATACGCAGTATTTT. The gene calls are TRBV2 and TRBJ2-3, with D possibly TRBD2 on 5 matching bases. V dropped 3 bases and J dropped 2 bases, with 12 bases sitting between them. Germline CDR1 SNHLY, CDR2 FYNNEI. There are 15 residues in the CDR3.

This sequence joins TRBV5-1 and TRBJ1-1, with D tentatively TRBD1 (6 bases). Trimming took off 4 bases at V and 1 base at J, with 14 bases between the two ends. This CDR3 comprises 15 residues. Germline CDR1 reads SGHRS; CDR2 reads YFSETQ. The CDR3 spells CASSAPGTTNTEAFF. The DNA of the CDR3 is TGCGCCAGCAGCGCACCCGGGACAACGAACACTGAAGCTTTCTTT.

The chain uses TRBV19 and TRBJ1-5, with 7 bases matching TRBD1. The germline gives CDR1 LNHDA, CDR2 SQIVND (reference sequence). V lost 2 bases, J lost 4 bases, and 8 bases stayed unmatched. The CDR3 covers 16 residues. As DNA, the CDR3 is TGTGCCAGTAGTATATTCTCTCAGGGGGGTAATCAGCCCCAGCATTTT. It specifies CASSIFSQGGNQPQHF. Full variable domain (rest looked up from reference TRBV19 and TRBJ1-5): DGGITQSPKYLFRKEGQNVTLSCEQNLNHDAMYWYRQDPGQGLRLIYYSQIVNDFQKGDIAEGYSVSREKKESFPLTVTSAQKNPTAFYLCASSIFSQGGNQPQHFGDGTRLSIL.

V is TRBV19 and J is TRBJ1-1, with 11 nucleotides matching TRBD1. J lost 5 bases, V lost 3 bases, and 11 bases had no gene match. Germline loops: CDR1 LNHDA, CDR2 SQIVND (reference sequence). The CDR3 sequence is 17 residues long. In DNA form, the CDR3 reads TGTGCCAGTAGTATGGCTACCGGGACAGGGGGAAAAACTGAAGCTTTCTTT. This codes for CASSMATGTGGKTEAFF.

V and J are TRBV13 and TRBJ1-1; the match to TRBD1 covers 10 bases. J lost 5 bases, V lost 1 base, and 7 bases had no gene match. CDR1 is PRHDT and CDR2 is FYEKMQ in the germline V gene (reference sequence). The CDR3 totals 16 residues. CDR3 bases: TGTGCCAGCAGCTTAGCCGGGACAGGGGTGGGTACTGAAGCTTTCTTT. As protein: CASSLAGTGVGTEAFF.

This chain links TRBV25-1 with TRBJ1-3; unclear D gene. From germline, CDR1 is MGHDK and CDR2 SYGVNS. This CDR3 region has 15 residues. Between the trimmed V and J ends, which lost 4 bases and 0 bases, there was a span of 10 bases. This chain's CDR3 is CASSAAGSSGNTIYF. CDR3 DNA: TGTGCCAGCAGTGCAGCTGGGAGCTCTGGAAACACCATATATTTT.

The chain has TRBV6-1 and TRBJ2-1; 9 nucleotides line up with TRBD1. The CDR3 has 15 amino acids. V shed 2 bases, J shed 6 bases, and the junction held 5 bases outside the gene matches. Looked up from germline, CDR1 is MNHNS and CDR2 is SASEGT. The CDR3 loop reads CASSESGTGSNEQFF. CDR3 DNA: TGTGCCAGCAGTGAATCGGGGACAGGGAGCAATGAGCAGTTCTTC.

The chain links TRBV6-1 to TRBJ2-7; 12 nucleotides line up with TRBD2. This CDR3 comprises 15 residues. Germline lookup yields CDR1 MNHNS and CDR2 SASEGT. V lost 2 bases, J lost 5 bases, and 4 bases stayed unmatched. The CDR3 sequence: CASSELAGGPNEQYF. CDR3 sequence (DNA): TGTGCCAGCAGTGAACTAGCGGGGGGGCCCAACGAGCAGTACTTC.

The chain joins TRBV5-4 to TRBJ2-5, with 7 bases that match TRBD2. J was trimmed by 2 bases and V by 5 bases; bases with no gene match: 12. This CDR3 has 16 amino acids. Germline CDR1 reads SGHNT; CDR2 reads YYREEE (reference sequence). The chain's CDR3 is CASRILGAGDQETQYF. The CDR3 DNA follows: TGTGCCAGCAGGATCCTTGGGGCGGGAGATCAAGAGACCCAGTACTTC.

The chain uses TRBV7-8 and TRBJ2-7; tentative D call: TRBD1 (5 bases). Germline V gene sequence: CDR1 SGHVS, CDR2 FQNEAQ. The length of the CDR3 is 15 residues. Trimming removed 1 base at V and 2 bases at J, with 12 bases between. This chain's CDR3 is CASSLEAGPPYEQYF. The CDR3 nucleotides are TGTGCCAGCAGCTTAGAGGCAGGGCCCCCCTACGAGCAGTACTTC.